What follows describes a single T cell receptor beta chain. Its antigen has not been determined. One base away there is no much larger clone; base qualities are not given. This sample is drawn from a study of cytomegalovirus exposure and HLA in healthy donors (dated 2017 in TCRdb). Context from the whole study: An earlier analysis of around 600 of the donors reported 276 Gb of sequence data and about 100 million unique TCR beta sequences from 150 million to 200 million T cells. An early release that covered about 600 HLA-typed donors contained approximately 300 gigabases of sequencing data and some 87 million unique TCR sequences. In an earlier analysis of 587 of the donors, high-throughput TCR beta sequencing was used to judge whether each TCR beta V gene segment behaved as functional or pseudogenic. Every repertoire in the discovery cohort had been generated on one and the same sequencing platform. In addition to the first cohort of 666 subjects, a separate validation cohort of around 110 different subjects was used. Typing coverage differed by locus: A, B, C, DRB1 and DQB1 were typed in about 620-630 donors, DQA1 in roughly 500, DPA1 in 600 to 610, and DPB1 in 450 to 490. The T cell repertoires of 666 subjects were profiled by immunosequencing and related to cytomegalovirus serostatus. Donor age, sex, ethnicity and CMV serostatus were compiled alongside the repertoire data. Of the 350 to 400 genotyped donors, approximately 82% fell in the genetic ancestry cluster associated with self-reported Caucasian donors. Rather than drawing on any new phenotypic data, the later analysis identified candidate immune exposures from TCR beta sequences and the way those sequences occurred across donors. Class I and class II HLA loci were covered by the typing at four-digit resolution. A few DR-DQ haplotypes were treated as single units for association and clustering because of strong linkage in the cohort. A later genetic analysis took genome-wide SNP genotypes for about 55% of the roughly 700 donors and used that subset as a discovery cohort. Among a few hundred genotyped donors of the cohort, an average of 235,054 unique TCR beta nucleotide sequences were sequenced per donor, around 18% of them non-productive. In a later analysis, previously published TCR beta repertoires from 670 or so donors were re-analyzed and high-resolution HLA genotyping was added so that TCR occurrence patterns could be studied. The study aimed to test whether signatures of past pathogen exposure could be identified by cataloging public T cell receptors. High-throughput TCR immunosequencing, statistical association of individual TCRs with disease status, and machine learning were combined to predict cytomegalovirus infection status.

The cohort comprised 710 or so healthy bone marrow donors. At the time of sampling, all cohort members were nominally healthy, though unrecorded immune exposures were likely present. The donor tested CMV seronegative, placing the donor among the 350 or so seronegative members of the cohort. Every donor gave a peripheral blood sample, and the peripheral blood mononuclear cells from that sample were used for TCR beta sequencing. Genomic DNA extraction from the blood cell samples was performed with the Qiagen DNeasy Blood Extraction Kit. The library was generated by the immunoSEQ multiplex PCR assay. For the multiplex PCR, a mixture combining 60 forward primers for TCR Vbeta segments and 13 reverse primers for TCR Jbeta segments was used. The CDR3 region of rearranged TCR beta genes was amplified from genomic DNA by a multiplex PCR assay. The Illumina HiSeq System was used to sequence the amplified TCR beta libraries as 87-base-pair reads. The original methods were these. A later analysis tallied 80 million to 95 million unique TCR beta chains across the 660 or so repertoires, and some 10 million of those chains were shared by two or more donors. Raw reads were error-corrected and collapsed into unique sequences by a nearest-neighbor algorithm in which closely related sequences were merged to remove PCR and sequencing errors. To assign V, D and J gene segments, CDR3 sequences were aligned to IMGT reference sequences. For a sequence to be retained, a match of at least six nucleotides to both a V gene segment and a J gene segment was required. Rearrangements were classified as productive when the CDR3 lacked stop codons and remained in frame with V and J, and all other rearrangements were classified as non-productive. Following IMGT convention, CDR3 was defined as the stretch from the second conserved V-encoded cysteine to the conserved J-encoded phenylalanine. The earlier analysis of 587 of the donors excluded sequences that lacked an unambiguous match to a single V gene segment. In an earlier analysis of some 590 of the donors, a V segment was called functional when productive rearrangements were above 56.7%, and segregating when the standard deviation between donors exceeded 5%. A statistical classification framework was developed to diagnose cytomegalovirus status using the catalog of TCR beta chain sequences. In a later analysis, TCR nucleotide sequences were compared against IMGT/GENE-DB human TR gene sequences so that V and J genes could be assigned. In a later analysis, CDR3 sequences and most-parsimonious VDJ recombination scenarios were assigned using the TCRdist pipeline. In a later analysis, every TCR beta chain was defined by the combination of its CDR3 amino acid sequence and its V-gene family, and reads without a unique V-gene family were dropped. As a way to deal with suspected cross-contamination and a sequencing artifact, a later analysis dropped 640 or so nucleotide sequences that were highly shared and had low generation probability. In a later analysis, a clonal expansion index for each public chain was calculated from normalized within-repertoire ranks of inferred template counts. A later analysis computed generation probabilities with a VDJ recombination model fitted to out-of-frame rearrangements, and checked the results against IGoR. A later analysis scored TCR-TCR, TCR-HLA and TCR-CMV co-occurrence with hypergeometric tests, applying a repertoire-size bias correction to TCR pairs. To estimate false discovery rates, a later analysis permuted the HLA or CMV assignments 20 times. A later analysis grouped co-occurring TCRs with DBSCAN, adding TCRdist sequence similarity when clustering within HLA-allele-positive subsets. Co-occurrence clustering excluded repertoires with fewer than 30,000 or more than 120,000 public chains, plus five with anomalous nucleotide sharing. Sourced from immuneACCESS, this table was stored by TCRdb with only in-frame sequences that have V and J called. A share of the clones is absent; for the studies checked, an unresolved V gene accounts for under half, and the remainder has no known explanation. The DNA was the basis for D and trimming; V, J and clone size are from that table. In this sample the table shows roughly 130,000 clones, approximately 80% of which occur a single time. In total, the top ten clones hold approximately 2% of the sample.

From a lookup of the germline V gene (reference sequence), CDR1 and CDR2 are LNHNV and YYDKDF. From V the trimming removes 3 bases and from J it removes 1 base, while the gene matches leave 4 bases of the junction unaccounted for. The CDR3 measures 15 amino acids from cysteine to phenylalanine. Solely the CDR3 DNA is kept, with 45 bases framed from the first base. The research as a whole found: Cytomegalovirus status was reported to be diagnosed by the classifier with high specificity and sensitivity in both the original and validation cohorts. Across donors, most TCR sequences were observed very rarely, whereas some public TCRs were present in many individuals. When HLA alleles, especially DR and DQ, strongly co-occurred, attributing TCR associations to individual alleles was difficult. In a later genetic analysis, fewer N-insertions in productive TCRs were reported among donors in an Asian-associated ancestry cluster than the roughly 640-donor mean. A group of highly shared sequence variants was considered likely to be a technical artifact of the sequencing pipeline. A total of some 180 TCR beta chains were listed by the study as associated with cytomegalovirus. In a later analysis, several top co-occurrence clusters were reported to appear linked to parvovirus B19, influenza, CMV and Epstein-Barr virus. The presence/absence analyses assumed that sequencing depth was roughly uniform across donors, and that assumption may not be true. A further reported finding was that TCR beta sequences accurately predicted the HLA-A and HLA-B alleles for most subjects in the first cohort. According to the authors, the approach could potentially be generalized to other disease states and immunological phenotypes. According to a later analysis, TCR association rates differed among HLA loci, with DRB1 alleles showing the most associated TCRs and HLA-C alleles showing the fewest. The earlier analysis of 587 of the donors excluded seventeen rarely observed V segments, including chromosome 9 orphons, because counts were too low. Some IMGT-functional V segments, including TRBV6-2 and TRBV6-3, could not be distinguished by the 87-base-pair reads and were therefore excluded. Correlated functional status among segregating V segments might reflect linkage disequilibrium, but an unknown experimental factor could not be ruled out. Broadly in line with IMGT annotations, most TCR beta V segments showed up in productive rearrangements about 90% or about 30% of the time in an earlier analysis of approximately 600 of the donors. An association between a missense DCLRE1C variant and V-gene and J-gene trimming of TCR beta chains was found in a later genetic analysis and replicated in an independent cohort. According to a later analysis, most CMV-associated TCR beta chains appeared to be HLA-restricted, and the HLA associations seemed to be driven largely by CMV exposure. In a later analysis, HLA-associated TCR beta chains were found to be more clonally expanded and to have lower generation probabilities than equally common non-associated chains. At a false discovery rate of 0.05, a later analysis linked 16,951 TCR beta sequences to specific HLA alleles. A few of the identified cytomegalovirus-associated TCR beta chains were confirmed in vitro to be specific for cytomegalovirus antigens. Because some donors lacked HLA typing at each locus, the association tests relied only on the typed subset. This cohort had only TCR beta chains sequenced, and the lack of alpha or paired-chain data limited which features could be detected. CMV serostatus was the only immune exposure information available for the cohort.

This sequence originates from a man aged 40-49 years in good health and CMV-seronegative. The specimen was PBMCs. The chain links TRBV15 with TRBJ2-3; TRBD1 lines up with 7 middle nucleotides. CDR3 protein: CATSRTGSGTDTQYF. The DNA sequence follows: TGTGCCACCAGCAGGACAGGGAGCGGCACAGATACGCAGTATTTT.